The 18 T cell receptor beta chains listed next were all sequenced from one sample in a study of shared clonotypes between healthy human individuals. Only in-frame clones appear in the TCRdb table, and some are missing; sequencing was by immunoSEQ multiplex PCR. The data contain roughly 2.5 million clones, approximately 94% of them singletons. The specimen was naive CD4+ T cells sorted from blood. The subset was: CD45RA+ positively selected. All receptors come from a man in his late teens or twenties in good health.

The sample holds one count of this clone. This rearrangement joins TRBV21-1 to TRBJ2-5; the table's D call TRBD1 went unverified against the DNA. TRBV21-1 is an annotated pseudogene. The CDR3 is 10 amino acids. CDR3: CASSPKTQYF. The CDR3 nucleotides are TGTGCCAGCAGCCCCAAGACCCAGTACTTC.

As to this clone: Other DNA sequences in the same sample also yield this CDR3. This chain joins TRBV20-1 and TRBJ1-2, with D possibly TRBD1 on 5 matching bases. The CDR3 contains 11 residues. Germline lookup yields CDR1 DFQATT and CDR2 SNEGSKA (reference sequence). V was clipped by 4 bases and J by 6 bases, with 9 bases between them. CDR3 DNA sequence: TGCAGTGCTACAGGGAGTCATGGCTACACCTTC. Translation gives CSATGSHGYTF.

This clone appeared a single time. The chain carries TRBV7-3 and TRBJ2-1; tentatively, D is TRBD2 (6 bases). The germline gives CDR1 SGHTA, CDR2 FQGTGA. This CDR3 comprises 16 residues. Between the trimmed V and J ends, which lost 2 bases and 0 bases, there was a span of 11 bases. The chain's CDR3 is CASSLDRGSSYNEQFF. In DNA form, the CDR3 reads TGTGCCAGCAGCTTAGACCGGGGGAGCTCCTACAATGAGCAGTTCTTC.

This chain joins TRBV30 and TRBJ1-3, with D tentatively TRBD1 (5 bases). Germline-derived CDR1 and CDR2 are GTSNPN and SVGIG (reference sequence). V was shortened by 3 bases and J by 2 bases, with 14 bases between the two germline ends. The CDR3 sequence is 15 residues long. The CDR3 bases are TGTGCCTGGAGGGGCAGGGTTTATACTGGAAACACCATATATTTT. Encoded protein: CAWRGRVYTGNTIYF. Full variable domain (remainder filled in from reference TRBV30 and TRBJ1-3): SQTIHQWPATLVQPVGSPLSLECTVEGTSNPNLYWYRQAAGRGLQLLFYSVGIGQISSEVPQNLSASRPQDRQFILSSKKLLLSDSGFYLCAWRGRVYTGNTIYFGEGSWLTVV.

The chain is built from TRBV6-4 and TRBJ1-6; D is possibly TRBD1 (6 bases). The CDR3 loop spans 15 amino acids. Germline V lookup: CDR1 MRHNA, CDR2 SNTAGT. Trimming left V 8 bases short and J 10 bases short, with 21 bases between. CDR3 nucleotides: TGTGCCAGCCGCATGGTCGGTTTTCAGGGGTCACCCCTCCACTTT. The encoded protein is CASRMVGFQGSPLHF.

Details on this clone: The sample contains more than one DNA sequence encoding this CDR3. The J gene is TRBJ2-5, the V gene TRBV5-4; D remains ambiguous. Trimming stripped 1 base from V and 5 bases from J, with 12 bases between. The germline V gene encodes CDR1 SGHNT and CDR2 YYREEE (reference sequence). The CDR3 is 14 residues long. The CDR3 DNA is TGTGCCAGCAGCTTGACTGGAGTTCAGGAGACCCAGTACTTC. Translating gives CASSLTGVQETQYF.

The V and J genes are TRBV4-1 and TRBJ2-3; D remains unclear. The CDR3 has 15 residues. Looked up from germline, CDR1 is MGHRA and CDR2 is YSYEKL. V dropped 1 base and J dropped 1 base, with 9 bases sitting between them. Here the CDR3 DNA reads TGCGCCAGCAGCCAAGGCCGGCAGGGCACAGATACGCAGTATTTT. Translated: CASSQGRQGTDTQYF.

The chain recombines TRBV18 with TRBJ2-7, with 7 bases that match TRBD1. Trimming took 5 bases from V and 4 from J; bases not matched to a gene: 11. CDR1 is KGHSH and CDR2 is LQKENI in the germline V gene. This CDR3 has 15 amino acids. CDR3 amino acids: CASSGTGAGSYEQYF. The CDR3, as DNA: TGTGCCAGCTCAGGTACAGGGGCTGGGTCTTACGAGCAGTACTTC.

The rearrangement uses TRBV5-8 and TRBJ1-2, with TRBD1 as a possible D gene (6 bases). This CDR3 has 13 residues. Deletions cut 6 bases from V and 4 bases from J, with 13 bases between. Germline-derived CDR1 and CDR2 are SGHTS and YDEGEE. CDR3 nucleotides: TGTGCCAGCACAAAGGACAGATTCTATGGCTACACCTTC. Encoded protein: CASTKDRFYGYTF.

The chain links TRBV5-6 to TRBJ1-4; weak D call: TRBD1 (6 bases). Trimming stripped 2 bases from V and 3 bases from J, with 8 bases between. The CDR3 length is 14 residues. The germline V gene has CDR1 SGHDT and CDR2 YYEEEE. In DNA form, the CDR3 reads TGTGCCAGCAGCTTAAGGACAGCTAATGAAAAACTGTTTTTT. Translated, it gives CASSLRTANEKLFF.

The V and J genes are TRBV6-6 and TRBJ1-2; D is perhaps TRBD1 (5 bases). Per the germline V gene, CDR1 is MNHNY and CDR2 is SVGAGI (reference sequence). This CDR3 region has 15 residues. Trimming cost V 5 bases and J 4 bases, with 17 bases left between them. CDR3 amino acids: CASSPTRGVSYGYTF. The CDR3, as DNA: TGTGCCAGCAGTCCCACACGGGGGGTTAGCTATGGCTACACCTTC.

This clone has a single count. The chain is built from TRBV5-1 and TRBJ2-5; the D is unclear. CDR1 SGHRS and CDR2 YFSETQ come from the germline V gene. There are 14 residues in the CDR3. Trimming left V 0 bases short and J 2 bases short, with 8 bases between. The CDR3 DNA is TGCGCCAGCAGCTTGGGTCAGGATCAAGAGACCCAGTACTTC. Its protein product is CASSLGQDQETQYF.

The chain joins TRBV6-1 to TRBJ1-3, with unresolved D. Trimming pared 4 bases from V and 4 bases from J, leaving 8 bases between. The CDR3 length is 13 residues. The germline gives CDR1 MNHNS, CDR2 SASEGT. CDR3 protein: CASSAMLGNTIYF. Written as DNA, the CDR3 is TGTGCCAGCAGTGCCATGTTAGGAAACACCATATATTTT.

The rearrangement joins TRBV6-1 to TRBJ2-3; no definite D call. This CDR3 has 13 residues. The germline CDR1 and CDR2 sequences are MNHNS and SASEGT. Trimming left V 2 bases short and J 3 bases short, with 6 bases between. CDR3 residues: CASSEPSTDTQYF. The CDR3 DNA follows: TGTGCCAGCAGTGAACCAAGTACAGATACGCAGTATTTT.

The chain carries TRBV7-3 and TRBJ2-6; 7 nucleotides agree with TRBD1. CDR3 length: 17 amino acids. Germline lookup yields CDR1 SGHTA and CDR2 FQGTGA. Trimming took 4 bases from V and 0 from J; bases not matched to a gene: 6. The CDR3 here is CASSWDRPLSGANVLTF. The CDR3 nucleotides are TGTGCCAGCAGCTGGGACAGACCCCTCTCTGGGGCCAACGTCCTGACTTTC.

This clone was seen only a few times. Additional DNA sequences in this sample encode the identical CDR3. As DNA, the CDR3 is TGCGCCAGCAGCTTGACACTGAACACTGAAGCTTTCTTT. Protein product: CASSLTLNTEAFF. This rearrangement joins TRBV5-1 to TRBJ1-1; D remains unclear. Trimming shortened V by 1 base and J by 0 bases, and 4 bases separated the two germline ends. In germline, CDR1 is SGHRS, CDR2 YFSETQ. The CDR3 extends over 13 amino acids. The whole variable domain, filled in from reference TRBV5-1 and TRBJ1-1, reads KAGVTQTPRYLIKTRGQQVTLSCSPISGHRSVSWYQQTPGQGLQFLFEYFSETQRNKGNFPGRFSGRQFSNSRSEMNVSTLELGDSALYLCASSLTLNTEAFFGQGTRLTVV.

V gene TRBV6-5 combines with J gene TRBJ2-1, with D unresolved. The V gene lost 0 bases and the J gene lost 6 bases, with 6 bases spanning the gap. Germline values: CDR1 MNHEY, CDR2 SVGAGI. This CDR3 is 13 amino acids long. CDR3 nucleotides: TGTGCCAGCAGTTACTCGAGGAGCAATGAGCAGTTCTTC. This sequence encodes CASSYSRSNEQFF.

CDR3 DNA: TGTGCCAGCAGTGAGTTGTCACCCGGTCTGTTCGAGCAGTACTTC. Its translation is CASSELSPGLFEQYF. V usage is TRBV2 and J usage is TRBJ2-7; no clear D gene. Germline V gene lookup returns CDR1 SNHLY and CDR2 FYNNEI. With 3 bases removed from V and 6 bases from J, the gap between germline ends came to 18 bases. The CDR3 spans 15 residues.